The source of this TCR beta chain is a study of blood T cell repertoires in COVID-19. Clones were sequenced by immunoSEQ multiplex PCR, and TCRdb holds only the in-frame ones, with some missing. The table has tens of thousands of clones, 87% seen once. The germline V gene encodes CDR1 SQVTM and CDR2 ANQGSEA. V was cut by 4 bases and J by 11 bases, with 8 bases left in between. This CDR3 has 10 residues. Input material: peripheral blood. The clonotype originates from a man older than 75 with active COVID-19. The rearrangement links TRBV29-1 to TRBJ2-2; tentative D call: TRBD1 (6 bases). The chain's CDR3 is CSVGDIELFF. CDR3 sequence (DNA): TGCAGCGTTGGGGACATTGAGCTGTTTTTT.